This TCR beta chain was captured in a study of blood T cell repertoires in COVID-19. Looking at the study overall: The origin of the acute and convalescent COVID-19 samples was the United States, Italy and Spain. The analysed material was cDNA or gDNA that came from T cells, B-cell-depleted T cells, or PBMCs.

Using immunoSEQ multiplex PCR, the repertoire was profiled, and TCRdb retains in-frame clones only, with some absent. The data hold 130,000 or so clones, with about 80% observed a single time. This clone was seen many times. The CDR3 totals 13 residues. The V gene end was trimmed by 6 bases and the J gene end by 9 bases; junction bases not matched to a gene: 5. Germline V gene lookup returns CDR1 SGHTA and CDR2 FQGTGA. Participants were aged 18 to 89 years from some 24 US areas. Clinical history reported by participants formed the basis on which cohorts were assigned. This TCR came from a man aged 35 to 55 with acute COVID-19. The rearrangement joins TRBV7-3 to TRBJ1-6; 7 bases are a match to TRBD1. Sequenced sample: PBMCs or T cells enriched from blood (not recorded which). In DNA form, the CDR3 reads TGTGCCAGCAGGCAAGGGGGCCTTTCACCCCTCCACTTT. It translates to CASRQGGLSPLHF.